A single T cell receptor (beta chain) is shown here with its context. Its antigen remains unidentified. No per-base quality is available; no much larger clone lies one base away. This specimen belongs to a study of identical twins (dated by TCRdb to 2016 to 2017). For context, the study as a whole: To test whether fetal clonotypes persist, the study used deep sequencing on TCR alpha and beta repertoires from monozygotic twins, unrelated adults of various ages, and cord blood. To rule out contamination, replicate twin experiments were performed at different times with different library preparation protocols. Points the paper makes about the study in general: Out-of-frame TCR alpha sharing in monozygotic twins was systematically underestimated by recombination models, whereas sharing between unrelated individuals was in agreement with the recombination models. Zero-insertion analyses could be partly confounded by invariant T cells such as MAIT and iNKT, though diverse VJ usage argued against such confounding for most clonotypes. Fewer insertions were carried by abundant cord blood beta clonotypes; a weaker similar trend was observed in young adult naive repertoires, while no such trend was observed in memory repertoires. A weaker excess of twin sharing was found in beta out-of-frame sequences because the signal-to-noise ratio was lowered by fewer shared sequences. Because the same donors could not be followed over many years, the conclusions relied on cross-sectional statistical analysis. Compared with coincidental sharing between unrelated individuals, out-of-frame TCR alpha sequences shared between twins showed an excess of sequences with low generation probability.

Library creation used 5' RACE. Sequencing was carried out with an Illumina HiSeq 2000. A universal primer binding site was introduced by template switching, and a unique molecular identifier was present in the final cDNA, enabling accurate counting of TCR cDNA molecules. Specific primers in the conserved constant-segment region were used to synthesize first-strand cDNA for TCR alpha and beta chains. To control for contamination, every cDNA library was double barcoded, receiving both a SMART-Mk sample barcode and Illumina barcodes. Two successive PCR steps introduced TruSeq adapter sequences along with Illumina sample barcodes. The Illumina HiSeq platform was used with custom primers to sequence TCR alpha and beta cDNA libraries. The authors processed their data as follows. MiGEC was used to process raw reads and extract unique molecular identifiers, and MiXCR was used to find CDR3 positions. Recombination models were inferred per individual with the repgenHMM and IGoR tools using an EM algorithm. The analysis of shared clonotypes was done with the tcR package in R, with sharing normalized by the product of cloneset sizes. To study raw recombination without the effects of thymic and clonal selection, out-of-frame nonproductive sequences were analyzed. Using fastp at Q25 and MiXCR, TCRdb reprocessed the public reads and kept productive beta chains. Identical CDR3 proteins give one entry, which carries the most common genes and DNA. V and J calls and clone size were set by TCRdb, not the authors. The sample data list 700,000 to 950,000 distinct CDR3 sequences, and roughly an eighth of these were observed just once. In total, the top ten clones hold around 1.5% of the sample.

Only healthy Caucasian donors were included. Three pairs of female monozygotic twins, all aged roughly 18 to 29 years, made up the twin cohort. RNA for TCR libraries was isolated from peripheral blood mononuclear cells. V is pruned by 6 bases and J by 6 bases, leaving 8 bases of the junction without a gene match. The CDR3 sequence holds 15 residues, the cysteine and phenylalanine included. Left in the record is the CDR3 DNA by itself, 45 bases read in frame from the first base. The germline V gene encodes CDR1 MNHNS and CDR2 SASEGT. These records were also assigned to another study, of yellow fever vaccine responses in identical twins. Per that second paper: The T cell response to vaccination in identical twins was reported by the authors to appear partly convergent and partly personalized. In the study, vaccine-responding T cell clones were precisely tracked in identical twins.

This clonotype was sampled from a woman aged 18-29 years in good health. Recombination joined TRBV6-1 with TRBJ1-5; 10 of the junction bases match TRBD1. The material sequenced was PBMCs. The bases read TGTGCCAGCAGAGACCGACAGGGGGCCGGTCAGCCCCAGCATTTT. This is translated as CASRDRQGAGQPQHF.